The clone carrying this T cell receptor beta chain came up a few times. As yet, its antigen is unknown. The sample is drawn from a study of beta chain features in type 1 diabetes. Heparinised blood was drawn once per donor, averaging approximately 100 mL. Cells sorted by CD45RO/CCR7/CD25/CD127/CD95/CD27 comprised CD4+ naive, central memory, regulatory and stem cell-like memory cells. General study results and limits: All four CD4+ subsets of Type 1 diabetes patients contained TCRB CDR3s that were moderately but significantly shorter.

Since all of the isolated RNA was reverse transcribed, expressed TCRB transcripts were what got sequenced. The table came from immunoSEQ multiplex PCR; TCRdb's copy has only in-frame clones and leaves some out. The repertoire holds 350,000 to 400,000 clones, with over 13% as singletons. The clonotype originates from a woman in her late teens or twenties in good health. The sequenced material came from naive CD4+ T cells from blood.

CDR3: CSAVKETQYF. Here the CDR3 DNA reads TGCAGTGCTGTTAAAGAGACCCAGTACTTC. The chain combines TRBV20-1 with TRBJ2-5, with D unresolved. V lost 5 bases, J lost 3 bases, and 4 bases lay in between. The CDR3 covers 10 residues. Germline loops: CDR1 DFQATT, CDR2 SNEGSKA (reference sequence).